The clone carrying this T cell receptor beta chain was found a few times. Its target is unknown. The sample originates from a study of high-grade serous ovarian cancer treatment subgroups. CDR1 and CDR2 from the germline V gene are MNHEY and SVGAGI. CDR3 length: 12 amino acids. The tumor samples were collected prior to definitive surgery or chemotherapy. Clones were read by immunoSEQ multiplex PCR, and TCRdb kept only the in-frame ones, dropping some. The data hold approximately 36,000 clones, with about 80% observed a single time. Notes on the study in general: CDR1 and CDR2 were left unanalyzed; analyses focused on CDR3. Same-patient tumor repertoires overlapped at roughly 0.095 to 0.79; different patients barely overlapped.

The receptor was isolated from a human donor with high-grade serous ovarian cancer. This chain connects TRBV6-5 to TRBJ2-7; D might be TRBD1 (6 bases). Sample: tumor tissue. DNA of the CDR3: TGTGTCTCACGGGCAGGGGCCTACGAGCAGTACTTC. As protein: CVSRAGAYEQYF.